The next 14 T cell receptor beta chains were all read from a single sample in a study of blood T cell repertoires in COVID-19. Profiling relied on immunoSEQ multiplex PCR, and the TCRdb table lists in-frame clones only, not all of them. The sample has over 120,000 clones, around 73% seen once. The sequenced sample was PBMCs or T cells enriched from blood (not recorded which). The receptors stem from a woman aged 50 to 60 who had recovered from COVID-19.

V gene TRBV5-1 combines with J gene TRBJ2-3; 13 positions match TRBD2. Germline values: CDR1 SGHRS, CDR2 YFSETQ. The J segment lost 3 bases and the V segment lost 4 bases, leaving 2 bases of the junction unmatched. The CDR3 is made up of 15 amino acids. CDR3 sequence: CASSGTSGTTDTQYF. The CDR3 region has the DNA TGCGCCAGCAGCGGGACTAGCGGGACAACAGATACGCAGTATTTT.

The chain recombines TRBV10-3 with TRBJ2-5, with TRBD1 as a possible D gene (6 bases). This CDR3 spans 15 amino acids. Trimming removed 2 bases at V and 5 bases at J, with 15 bases between. Germline V CDR1 and CDR2: ENHRY, SYGVKD. The CDR3 coding sequence is TGTGCCATCAGTGAGGTCCTCCAGGGGTGGGAGACCCAGTACTTC. It is translated as CAISEVLQGWETQYF.

This chain joins TRBV29-1 and TRBJ2-2, with D possibly TRBD2 on 5 matching bases. Per germline, CDR1 SQVTM and CDR2 ANQGSEA. This CDR3 has 10 amino acids. The V end was cut by 6 bases, the J end by 6 bases, with 5 bases between. CDR3 nucleotides: TGCAGCGTGAGGGCCGGGGAGCTGTTTTTT. Translating gives CSVRAGELFF.

J is TRBJ1-5 and V is TRBV27, with D tentatively TRBD1 (5 bases). This CDR3 is built from 15 residues. Trimming took off 6 bases at V and 4 bases at J, with 16 bases between the two ends. Germline loops: CDR1 MNHEY, CDR2 SMNVEV (reference sequence). CDR3 sequence (DNA): TGTGCCAGCAGCCAAGGAGTTGGGGGGAATCAGCCCCAGCATTTT. As protein: CASSQGVGGNQPQHF.

This rearrangement joins TRBV28 to TRBJ1-1, with TRBD1 matching over 8 bases. V lost 6 bases and J lost 0; bases outside the gene matches: 3. The CDR3 loop spans 14 amino acids. CDR1 and CDR2 from the germline V gene are MDHEN and SYDVKM. The CDR3 region has the DNA TGTGCCAGCAGCCGGGACAGGATGAACACTGAAGCTTTCTTT. Translating gives CASSRDRMNTEAFF.

The CDR3 region is CASSASGTGAGNTIYF. The CDR3 DNA follows: TGTGCCAGTAGTGCCTCCGGGACAGGGGCTGGAAACACCATATATTTT. V usage is TRBV19 and J usage is TRBJ1-3; 10 bases fit TRBD1. Looked up from germline, CDR1 is LNHDA and CDR2 is SQIVND (reference sequence). This CDR3 has 16 amino acids. Unmatched junction bases numbered 6, after V lost 5 bases and J lost 2 bases.

V is TRBV4-1 and J is TRBJ1-5; 7 positions agree with TRBD1. The CDR3 loop spans 15 amino acids. Germline V gene sequence: CDR1 MGHRA, CDR2 YSYEKL. J lost 0 bases, V lost 3 bases, and 2 bases had no gene match. CDR3 residues: CASSQGQYSNQPQHF. The CDR3 coding sequence is TGCGCCAGCAGCCAGGGACAGTATAGCAATCAGCCCCAGCATTTT.

The rearrangement uses TRBV29-1 and TRBJ1-2, with D tentatively TRBD1 (5 bases). Per germline, CDR1 SQVTM and CDR2 ANQGSEA. Trimming took off 4 bases at V and 5 bases at J, with 14 bases between the two ends. There are 13 residues in the CDR3. The CDR3 DNA sequence: TGCAGCGTTGCTGCGGGACGGGGATATGGCTACACCTTC. It yields the protein CSVAAGRGYGYTF. Supplemented by reference TRBV29-1 and TRBJ1-2, the full variable domain reads SAVISQKPSRDICQRGTSLTIQCQVDSQVTMMFWYRQQPGQSLTLIATANQGSEATYESGFVIDKFPISRPNLTFSTLTVSNMSPEDSSIYLCSVAAGRGYGYTFGSGTRLTVV.

The chain combines TRBV10-3 with TRBJ1-1; D perhaps matches TRBD1 (5 bases). This CDR3 has 14 residues. The V gene lost 2 bases and the J gene lost 1 base, with 8 bases spanning the gap. CDR1 and CDR2 (germline): ENHRY, SYGVKD. The CDR3 reads CAISEGHSNTEAFF. In nucleotides, the CDR3 is TGTGCCATCAGTGAGGGACATTCGAACACTGAAGCTTTCTTT.

V gene TRBV6-4 combines with J gene TRBJ1-1; D might be TRBD1 (5 bases). The CDR3 is made up of 13 amino acids. The V and J ends lost 3 bases and 3 bases respectively, with 8 bases between them. CDR1 MRHNA and CDR2 SNTAGT come from the germline V gene. The CDR3 coding sequence is TGTGCCAGCAGTGAGGGGCCGGACACTGAAGCTTTCTTT. Amino acids: CASSEGPDTEAFF.

This clone came up a few times. This sequence joins TRBV6-5 and TRBJ1-6, with D unclear. In germline, CDR1 is MNHEY, CDR2 SVGAGI. This CDR3 spans 15 amino acids. Trimming cost V 6 bases and J 10 bases, with 19 bases left between them. CDR3 region: CASSPQSQNRSPLHF. The CDR3 bases are TGTGCCAGCAGCCCACAGAGTCAGAATCGGTCACCCCTCCACTTT.

The table lists this clone with a count of one. One end of the junction varies from germline; a read error may be responsible. The chain couples TRBV4-1 to TRBJ2-7; possible D gene TRBD1, 5 bases. The CDR3 consists of 13 residues. Germline values: CDR1 MGHRA, CDR2 YSYEKL. CDR3 sequence reads: CASSQDVTGGVNF. Here the CDR3 DNA reads TGCGCCAGCAGCCAAGATGTCACAGGCGGCGTTAACTTC.

The gene calls are TRBV5-4 and TRBJ2-7, with a weak D call TRBD2 (6 bases). This CDR3 is 14 amino acids long. CDR1 and CDR2 from the germline V gene are SGHNT and YYREEE (reference sequence). Trimming took off 3 bases at V and 5 bases at J, with 15 bases between the two ends. CDR3 in amino acids: CASSSSGWGDEQYV. In DNA, the CDR3 is TGTGCCAGCAGCTCATCAGGTTGGGGGGACGAGCAGTACGTC.

The gene calls are TRBV6-5 and TRBJ2-1; D possibly corresponds to TRBD1 (6 bases). The CDR3 is made up of 14 amino acids. Germline V gene data show CDR1 as MNHEY and CDR2 as SVGAGI. V lost 6 bases and J lost 9, with 18 bases in between. DNA of the CDR3: TGTGCCAGCAGCGTCAAAGGGGGTGTGGGTGAGCAGTTCTTC. It codes for CASSVKGGVGEQFF.